This passage covers 19 T cell receptor beta chains from one sample sequenced in a study of shared clonotypes between healthy human individuals. The method was immunoSEQ multiplex PCR; TCRdb's version includes in-frame clones alone and lacks a portion of them. The data contain some 980,000 clones, roughly 72% of them singletons. Material for sequencing was memory CD4+ T cells sorted from blood. The sample's subset: CD45RA-negative fraction. These receptors were obtained from a man between 18 and 29 years old in good health.

This clone was observed a handful of times. The chain combines TRBV19 with TRBJ1-6; D remains ambiguous. The germline CDR1 and CDR2 sequences are LNHDA and SQIVND (reference sequence). This CDR3 region has 20 residues. Trimming stripped 3 bases from V and 0 bases from J, with 21 bases between. CDR3 sequence: CASSIAPGRRISSYNSPLHF. The CDR3, as DNA: TGTGCCAGTAGTATTGCTCCCGGACGGAGAATTAGCTCCTATAATTCACCCCTCCACTTT.

This clone occurred a few times. The J gene is TRBJ1-6, the V gene TRBV6-1; D possibly corresponds to TRBD1 (6 bases). CDR1 is MNHNS and CDR2 is SASEGT in the germline V gene. The CDR3 is made up of 16 amino acids. Between the trimmed V and J ends, which lost 4 bases and 5 bases, there was a span of 15 bases. CDR3 sequence: CASSAYGQLNNSPLHF. CDR3 bases: TGTGCCAGCAGTGCCTATGGACAGCTGAATAATTCACCCCTCCACTTT.

V usage is TRBV2 and J usage is TRBJ1-4, with D tentatively TRBD1 (5 bases). The CDR3 runs 14 residues. V gave up 5 bases and J gave up 6 bases, with 13 bases separating them. The germline gives CDR1 SNHLY, CDR2 FYNNEI. As DNA, the CDR3 is TGTGCCAGCAGTCCGGGACGATCGGATGAAAAACTGTTTTTT. This translates into CASSPGRSDEKLFF.

The chain is built from TRBV5-1 and TRBJ1-5; D possibly corresponds to TRBD1 (6 bases). Germline CDR1 and CDR2: SGHRS and YFSETQ. This CDR3 is built from 13 residues. V lost 10 bases and J 5 bases, leaving 16 bases between the germline ends. The CDR3 spells CARRRGTDQPQHF. CDR3 coding DNA: TGCGCCCGGAGGAGGGGGACCGATCAGCCCCAGCATTTT.

The J gene is TRBJ1-1, the V gene TRBV6-5; D is unresolved. The CDR3 totals 14 residues. In germline, CDR1 is MNHEY, CDR2 SVGAGI. V was cut by 6 bases and J by 1 base, with 12 bases left in between. The chain's CDR3 is CASSRDGSNTEAFF. CDR3 sequence (DNA): TGTGCCAGCAGCCGCGACGGTTCGAACACTGAAGCTTTCTTT.

V is TRBV11-2 and J is TRBJ2-3, with D perhaps matching TRBD1 (5 bases). V was clipped by 5 bases and J by 1 base, with 13 bases between them. This CDR3 spans 15 amino acids. The germline gives CDR1 SGHAT, CDR2 FQNNGV. The CDR3 DNA sequence: TGTGCCAGCAGCCCCGACAGTTTTGGCACAGATACGCAGTATTTT. Amino acid sequence: CASSPDSFGTDTQYF.

V is TRBV18 and J is TRBJ2-1, with 7 bases lining up with TRBD1. Germline V gene data show CDR1 as KGHSH and CDR2 as LQKENI. The CDR3 sequence is 13 residues long. Trimming at V came to 5 bases and at J to 9 bases, leaving 7 bases not matched to a gene. DNA of the CDR3: TGTGCCAGCTCAGAGGACAGGACAGGTGAGCAGTTCTTC. Translating gives CASSEDRTGEQFF.

This chain uses TRBV27 with TRBJ2-6; D gene uncertain. The CDR3 sequence is 15 residues long. V lost 3 bases and J 0 bases, leaving 6 bases between the germline ends. The germline V gene has CDR1 MNHEY and CDR2 SMNVEV (reference sequence). CDR3 coding DNA: TGTGCCAGCAGTTTTGGTTTCTCTGGGGCCAACGTCCTGACTTTC. Translated, it gives CASSFGFSGANVLTF.

The V and J genes are TRBV7-9 and TRBJ1-2; D may be TRBD1 (6 bases). Trimming took off 2 bases at V and 8 bases at J, with 12 bases between the two ends. CDR3 length equals 13 residues. Germline CDR1 SEHNR, CDR2 FQNEAQ (reference sequence). CDR3 nucleotides: TGTGCCAGCAGCTTAAGGGGGGAAGAAGGCTACACCTTC. It translates to CASSLRGEEGYTF.

This sequence joins TRBV10-3 and TRBJ1-5; no clear D. The CDR3 runs 14 residues. Germline V lookup: CDR1 ENHRY, CDR2 SYGVKD. V dropped 3 bases and J dropped 4 bases, with 10 bases sitting between them. In nucleotides, the CDR3 is TGTGCCATCAGTGATTTAAACGGGAATCAGCCCCAGCATTTT. Translated: CAISDLNGNQPQHF.

The rearrangement links TRBV6-1 to TRBJ2-5; 7 nucleotides line up with TRBD1. The CDR3 covers 13 residues. Germline lookup yields CDR1 MNHNS and CDR2 SASEGT. The ends lost 4 bases at V and 5 bases at J; junction bases unmatched: 4. The CDR3 loop is CASSVQGMETQYF. The DNA for the CDR3 is TGTGCCAGCAGTGTACAGGGGATGGAGACCCAGTACTTC.

The sample holds one count of this clone. The chain carries TRBV5-4 and TRBJ2-1; 10 positions match TRBD1. Germline V gene sequence: CDR1 SGHNT, CDR2 YYREEE (reference sequence). The length of the CDR3 is 15 residues. Trimming cost V 4 bases and J 4 bases; bases outside gene matches: 5. The CDR3 DNA reads TGTGCCAGCAGCCACCGGACAGGGGGGTACAATGAGCAGTTCTTC. Its translation: CASSHRTGGYNEQFF. The complete variable domain, with remaining parts taken from reference TRBV5-4 and TRBJ2-1, reads ETGVTQSPTHLIKTRGQQVTLRCSSQSGHNTVSWYQQALGQGPQFIFQYYREEENGRGNFPPRFSGLQFPNYSSELNVNALELDDSALYLCASSHRTGGYNEQFFGPGTRLTVL.

The CDR3 protein is CASSPPGGLQETQYF. The CDR3 DNA reads as TGTGCCAGCTCACCCCCGGGGGGCCTTCAAGAGACCCAGTACTTC. V is TRBV18 and J is TRBJ2-5, with D tentatively TRBD2 (7 bases). The CDR3 extends over 15 amino acids. Germline-derived CDR1 and CDR2 are KGHSH and LQKENI. V shed 3 bases and J shed 2 bases, with 13 bases lying between them.

The chain couples TRBV5-1 to TRBJ2-3; D ambiguous. V lost 1 base and J 0 bases, leaving 6 bases between the germline ends. The CDR3 totals 14 residues. Germline CDR1 reads SGHRS; CDR2 reads YFSETQ. The DNA of the CDR3 is TGCGCCAGCAGCTTGCTACCAAGCACAGATACGCAGTATTTT. Translating gives CASSLLPSTDTQYF.

J is TRBJ2-5 and V is TRBV28, with 9 bases matching TRBD2. Germline V gene data show CDR1 as MDHEN and CDR2 as SYDVKM. The J segment lost 6 bases and the V segment lost 5 bases, leaving 10 bases of the junction unmatched. The CDR3 has 15 amino acids. CDR3 loop: CASSVTAGGLKTQYF. CDR3 in DNA: TGTGCCAGCAGTGTAACAGCGGGGGGTTTAAAGACCCAGTACTTC. Filled out from reference TRBV28 and TRBJ2-5, the complete variable domain reads DVKVTQSSRYLVKRTGEKVFLECVQDMDHENMFWYRQDPGLGLRLIYFSYDVKMKEKGDIPEGYSVSREKKERFSLILESASTNQTSMYLCASSVTAGGLKTQYFGPGTRLLVL.

Ten or more counts support this clone. The chain is built from TRBV29-1 and TRBJ1-1; D call uncertain. Trimming stripped 7 bases from V and 0 bases from J, with 12 bases between. This CDR3 has 13 residues. Germline values: CDR1 SQVTM, CDR2 ANQGSEA. Here the CDR3 DNA reads TGCAGCGCCCTCGGGCAGATGAACACTGAAGCTTTCTTT. Translation gives CSALGQMNTEAFF.

This clone has only a few counts. The chain links TRBV7-9 to TRBJ1-4, with D possibly TRBD1 on 6 matching bases. Germline V gene data show CDR1 as SEHNR and CDR2 as FQNEAQ (reference sequence). V was shortened by 5 bases and J by 8 bases, with 15 bases between the two germline ends. The CDR3 consists of 14 residues. The CDR3 protein is CASSMRGFGEKLFF. DNA of the CDR3: TGTGCCAGCAGCATGAGGGGGTTTGGGGAAAAACTGTTTTTT.

The chain couples TRBV29-1 to TRBJ2-1, with 7 bases lining up with TRBD2. This CDR3 comprises 11 residues. V was pared by 5 bases and J by 10 bases, with 5 bases of the junction left unmatched. In germline, CDR1 is SQVTM, CDR2 ANQGSEA. This CDR3 is CSVRLAREQFF. DNA for the CDR3: TGCAGCGTTCGACTAGCTCGCGAGCAGTTCTTC.

The chain recombines TRBV7-9 with TRBJ2-3; a weak D match, TRBD1 (5 bases). The CDR3 runs to 14 residues. Germline V CDR1 and CDR2: SEHNR, FQNEAQ (reference sequence). Trimming took 3 bases from V and 2 from J, leaving 9 bases between them. CDR3 nucleotides: TGTGCCAGCAGCTTCAGACAGTCCACAGATACGCAGTATTTT. Translation gives CASSFRQSTDTQYF.